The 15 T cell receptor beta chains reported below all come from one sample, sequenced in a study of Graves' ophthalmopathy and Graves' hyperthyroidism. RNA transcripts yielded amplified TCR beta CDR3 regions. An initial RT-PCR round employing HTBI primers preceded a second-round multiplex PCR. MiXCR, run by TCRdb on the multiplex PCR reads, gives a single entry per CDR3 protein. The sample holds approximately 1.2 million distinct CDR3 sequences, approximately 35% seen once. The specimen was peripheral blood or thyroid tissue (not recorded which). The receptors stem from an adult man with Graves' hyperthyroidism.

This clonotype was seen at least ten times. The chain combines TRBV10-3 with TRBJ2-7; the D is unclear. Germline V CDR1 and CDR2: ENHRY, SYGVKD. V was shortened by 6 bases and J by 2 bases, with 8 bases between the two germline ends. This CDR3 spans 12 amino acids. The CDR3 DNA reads TGTGCCATCAGCGCGACAACCTACGAGCAGTACTTC. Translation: CAISATTYEQYF.

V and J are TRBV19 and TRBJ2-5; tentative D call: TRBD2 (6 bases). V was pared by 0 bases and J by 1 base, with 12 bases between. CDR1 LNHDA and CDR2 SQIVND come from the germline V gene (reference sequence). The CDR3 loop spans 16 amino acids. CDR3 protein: CASSIDGGRTQETQYF. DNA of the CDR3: TGTGCCAGTAGTATAGACGGGGGACGGACCCAAGAGACCCAGTACTTC.

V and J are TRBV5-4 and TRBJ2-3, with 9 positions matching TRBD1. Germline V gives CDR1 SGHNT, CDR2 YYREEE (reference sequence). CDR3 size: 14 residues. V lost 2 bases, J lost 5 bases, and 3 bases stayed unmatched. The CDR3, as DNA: TGTGCCAGCAGCTTACGACAGGGGGGAGATACGCAGTATTTT. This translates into CASSLRQGGDTQYF.

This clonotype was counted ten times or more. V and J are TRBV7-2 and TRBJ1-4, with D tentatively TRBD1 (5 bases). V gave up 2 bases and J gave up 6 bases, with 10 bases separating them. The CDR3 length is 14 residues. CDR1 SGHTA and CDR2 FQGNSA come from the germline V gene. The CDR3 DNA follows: TGTGCCAGCAGCTTATGGGAAGGGGATGAAAAACTGTTTTTT. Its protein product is CASSLWEGDEKLFF.

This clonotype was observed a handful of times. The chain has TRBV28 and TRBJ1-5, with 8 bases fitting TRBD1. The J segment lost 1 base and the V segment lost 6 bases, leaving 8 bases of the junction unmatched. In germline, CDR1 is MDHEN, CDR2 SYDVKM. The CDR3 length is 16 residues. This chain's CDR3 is CASSMMTGASNQPQHF. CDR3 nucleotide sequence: TGTGCCAGCAGCATGATGACAGGGGCGAGCAATCAGCCCCAGCATTTT. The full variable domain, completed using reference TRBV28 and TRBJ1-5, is DVKVTQSSRYLVKRTGEKVFLECVQDMDHENMFWYRQDPGLGLRLIYFSYDVKMKEKGDIPEGYSVSREKKERFSLILESASTNQTSMYLCASSMMTGASNQPQHFGDGTRLSIL.

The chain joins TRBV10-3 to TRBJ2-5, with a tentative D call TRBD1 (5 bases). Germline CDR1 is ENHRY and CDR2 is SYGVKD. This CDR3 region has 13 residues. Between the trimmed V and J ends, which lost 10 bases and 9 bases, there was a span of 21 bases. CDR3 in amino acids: CATRGHVNQPQYF. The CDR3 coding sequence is TGTGCCACCAGAGGACATGTCAATCAGCCCCAGTACTTC.

The CDR3 reads CASSARMRWTEASEQYF. The DNA of the CDR3 is TGTGCCAGCAGCGCTAGGATGCGGTGGACCGAGGCCTCCGAGCAGTACTTC. The chain joins TRBV11-2 to TRBJ2-7; D remains unclear. Between the trimmed V and J ends, which lost 5 bases and 6 bases, there was a span of 26 bases. Germline CDR1 and CDR2: SGHAT and FQNNGV. The CDR3 contains 17 residues.

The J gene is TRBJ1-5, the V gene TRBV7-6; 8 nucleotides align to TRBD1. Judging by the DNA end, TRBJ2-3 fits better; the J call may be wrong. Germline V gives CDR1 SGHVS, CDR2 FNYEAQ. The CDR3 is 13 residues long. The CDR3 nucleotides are TGTGCCAGCAGCTTGACAGGGGACCAGCCCCAGTATTTT. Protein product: CASSLTGDQPQYF.

DNA of the CDR3: TGTGCCAGCAAAGGGTGGCAGGGCGGCCAACCCTACGAGCAGTACTTC. Amino acid sequence: CASKGWQGGQPYEQYF. The chain carries TRBV3-1 and TRBJ2-7; maybe TRBD1 (5 bases). CDR3 length: 16 amino acids. The germline V and J ends were trimmed by 7 bases and 2 bases, with 21 bases remaining between them. In germline, CDR1 is LGHDT, CDR2 YNNKEL (reference sequence).

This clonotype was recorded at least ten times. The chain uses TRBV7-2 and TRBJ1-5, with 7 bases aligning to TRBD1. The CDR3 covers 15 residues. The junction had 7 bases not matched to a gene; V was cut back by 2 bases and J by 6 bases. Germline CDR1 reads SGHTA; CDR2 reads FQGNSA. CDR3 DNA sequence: TGTGCCAGCAGCTTAAGGGGACAGCGGGGTCAGCCCCAGCATTTT. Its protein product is CASSLRGQRGQPQHF.

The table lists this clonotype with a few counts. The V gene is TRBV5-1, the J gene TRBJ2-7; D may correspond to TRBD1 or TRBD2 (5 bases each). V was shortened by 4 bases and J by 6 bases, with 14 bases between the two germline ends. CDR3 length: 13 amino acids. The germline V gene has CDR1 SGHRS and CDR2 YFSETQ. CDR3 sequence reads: CASSPGLGVEQYF. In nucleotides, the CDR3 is TGCGCCAGCAGCCCGGGGCTTGGAGTCGAGCAGTACTTC.

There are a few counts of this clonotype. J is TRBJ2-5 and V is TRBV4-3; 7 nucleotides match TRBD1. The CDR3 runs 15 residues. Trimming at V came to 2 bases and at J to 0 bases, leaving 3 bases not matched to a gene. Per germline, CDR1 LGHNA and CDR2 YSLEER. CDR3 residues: CASSQWQGDQETQYF. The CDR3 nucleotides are TGCGCCAGCAGCCAATGGCAGGGGGACCAAGAGACCCAGTACTTC.

Written as DNA, the CDR3 is TGTGCCAGCTTGGCGGGGGCGGAAGAGACCCAGTACTTC. Its protein product is CASLAGAEETQYF. The J gene is TRBJ2-5, the V gene TRBV7-2; possible D gene TRBD2, 7 bases. The germline V gene has CDR1 SGHTA and CDR2 FQGNSA. Between the trimmed V and J ends, which lost 8 bases and 3 bases, there was a span of 13 bases. This CDR3 is built from 13 residues.

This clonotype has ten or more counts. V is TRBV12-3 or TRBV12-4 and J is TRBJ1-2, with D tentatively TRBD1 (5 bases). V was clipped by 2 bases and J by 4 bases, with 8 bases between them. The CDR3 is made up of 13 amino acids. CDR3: CASSLTGVYGYTF. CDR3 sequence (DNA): TGTGCCAGCAGTTTAACAGGAGTCTATGGCTACACCTTC.

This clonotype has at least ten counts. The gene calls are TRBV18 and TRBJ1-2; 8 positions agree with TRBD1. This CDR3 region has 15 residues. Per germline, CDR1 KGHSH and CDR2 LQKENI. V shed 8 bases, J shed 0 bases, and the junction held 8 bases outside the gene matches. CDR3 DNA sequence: TGTGCCAGCAGCCCTGGACAGGGACCTAACTATGGCTACACCTTC. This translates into CASSPGQGPNYGYTF.